One and the same sample provided the 3 T cell receptor beta chains below, sequenced in a study of molecular identifiers for immune sequencing clone quantification. TCRdb reprocessed the PCR reads via MiXCR and lists one record per CDR3 protein. The data hold about 19,000 distinct CDR3 sequences, with 21% observed a single time. Sequenced material: naive CD8+ T cells from blood, with Jurkat cell RNA spiked in. As to subset: FACS-sorted CD8+CD4-CCR7+CD45RA+ naive T cells. Receptors originate from a human donor in good health. Some libraries in this study had Jurkat cell RNA spiked in.

In its sample, this clonotype was seen many times. V and J are TRBV2 and TRBJ2-2; D call uncertain. The germline CDR1 and CDR2 sequences are SNHLY and FYNNEI. The CDR3 spans 13 residues. The V end was cut by 3 bases, the J end by 5 bases, with 7 bases between. Here the CDR3 reads CASSDGVTGELFF. CDR3 DNA sequence: TGTGCCAGCAGTGATGGAGTAACCGGGGAGCTGTTTTTT.

This clonotype was seen at least ten times. The chain combines TRBV7-8 with TRBJ2-7; D is uncertain. The CDR3 has 12 amino acids. The V and J ends lost 0 bases and 3 bases respectively, with 3 bases between them. Germline assignment: CDR1 SGHVS and CDR2 FQNEAQ. The CDR3 DNA sequence: TGTGCCAGCAGCTTAGCGTTCTACGAGCAGTACTTC. Amino acid sequence: CASSLAFYEQYF.

Notes on this clonotype: The junction departs from the called germline gene at one end, perhaps through a read error. This sequence joins TRBV19 and TRBJ1-1; D is ambiguous. The germline V gene has CDR1 LNHDA and CDR2 SQIVND (reference sequence). The CDR3 spans 12 residues. CDR3: CASSISAFQAFF. In nucleotides, the CDR3 is TGCGCCAGTAGTATTTCAGCTTTCCAAGCTTTCTTT.